One sample yielded the 23 T cell receptor beta chains listed below, sequenced in a study of patients and donors after allogeneic stem cell transplantation. Via MiXCR, TCRdb re-called the RT-PCR reads, giving one row per CDR3 protein. The table has about 160,000 distinct CDR3 sequences, approximately 40% seen once. The sequencing input was blood, either unsorted or a sorted T cell fraction (not recorded which). The source of these receptors is a human donor who was either an allogeneic HSCT recipient or a stem cell or donor lymphocyte infusion donor (not recorded which). It is not recorded whose cells these are; they may come from a transplant donor.

This clonotype has just a few counts. The chain carries TRBV20-1 and TRBJ1-1; D remains ambiguous. The CDR3 runs to 12 residues. Germline CDR1 reads DFQATT; CDR2 reads SNEGSKA (reference sequence). V was trimmed by 5 bases and J by 5 bases, leaving 12 bases between them. The DNA for the CDR3 is TGCAGTGCTTCCCTTGGGTTGACTGAAGCTTTCTTT. It specifies CSASLGLTEAFF.

This clonotype was recorded once. This chain joins TRBV6-5 and TRBJ2-4, with D perhaps matching TRBD1 or TRBD2 (5 bases each). V was pared by 2 bases and J by 2 bases, with 13 bases between. Germline V CDR1 and CDR2: MNHEY, SVGAGI. The CDR3 length is 16 residues. The CDR3 bases are TGTGCCAGCAGTTACCATTTTCCGGGGCCCAAAAACATTCAGTACTTC. This sequence encodes CASSYHFPGPKNIQYF.

V gene TRBV12-3 or TRBV12-4 combines with J gene TRBJ1-6; 7 nucleotides align to TRBD1. The V and J ends lost 4 bases and 8 bases, in that order; junction bases with no gene match: 5. This CDR3 has 14 amino acids. CDR3 amino acids: CASSSDREDSPLHF. In DNA, the CDR3 is TGTGCCAGCAGTTCCGACAGGGAAGATTCACCCCTCCACTTT.

The chain employs TRBV7-9 and TRBJ1-5, with TRBD1 as a possible D gene (5 bases). The CDR3 is made up of 15 amino acids. From germline, CDR1 is SEHNR and CDR2 FQNEAQ (reference sequence). Trimming shortened V by 1 base and J by 1 base, and 8 bases separated the two germline ends. CDR3 region: CASSLGGDSNQPQHF. Written as DNA, the CDR3 is TGTGCCAGCAGCTTAGGAGGGGACAGCAATCAGCCCCAGCATTTT.

This chain links TRBV10-3 with TRBJ2-3, with D possibly being TRBD2 (5 bases). CDR1 is ENHRY, CDR2 SYGVKD, per germline. The V and J ends lost 7 bases and 0 bases respectively, with 11 bases between them. CDR3 length: 14 residues. The CDR3 spells CAITERLSTDTQYF. CDR3 DNA sequence: TGTGCCATCACCGAGCGGTTAAGCACAGATACGCAGTATTTT.

The rearrangement links TRBV7-9 to TRBJ2-3; TRBD2 agrees at 15 bases. This CDR3 spans 18 amino acids. Germline lookup yields CDR1 SEHNR and CDR2 FQNEAQ (reference sequence). Trimming at V came to 4 bases and at J to 0 bases, leaving 5 bases not matched to a gene. CDR3 amino acids: CASSWGLAGGTSTDTQYF. CDR3 nucleotide sequence: TGTGCCAGCAGCTGGGGACTAGCGGGGGGAACTAGCACAGATACGCAGTATTTT.

This clonotype was seen a handful of times. The rearrangement uses TRBV20-1 and TRBJ1-2; TRBD1 matches 8 bases. CDR1 and CDR2 from the germline V gene are DFQATT and SNEGSKA (reference sequence). The CDR3 is 15 amino acids. Trimming cost V 2 bases and J 0 bases; bases outside gene matches: 5. The CDR3 here is CSARTDRGTNYGYTF. The CDR3 nucleotides are TGCAGTGCTAGAACCGACAGGGGAACTAACTATGGCTACACCTTC.

The chain links TRBV11-1 to TRBJ2-1; possibly TRBD2 for D (6 bases). Trimming pared 1 base from V and 7 bases from J, leaving 11 bases between. Germline CDR1 and CDR2: SGHAT and FQDESV (reference sequence). The CDR3 has 14 amino acids. The CDR3, as DNA: TGTGCCAGCAGCTTAGGCCGACTAGTTAATGAGCAGTTCTTC. This gives the protein CASSLGRLVNEQFF.

In DNA, the CDR3 is TGTGCCAGCAGCCAAACGCCTAAGTCCTACGAGCAGTACGTC. This gives the protein CASSQTPKSYEQYV. The V and J genes are TRBV3-1 and TRBJ2-7; no reliable D call. Germline CDR1 is LGHDT and CDR2 is YNNKEL (reference sequence). This CDR3 comprises 14 residues. Trimming pared 2 bases from V and 1 base from J, leaving 9 bases between.

This clonotype was seen more than once but under ten times. The chain has TRBV24-1 and TRBJ1-5; weak D call: TRBD1 (5 bases). The CDR3 has 16 amino acids. Germline values: CDR1 KGHDR, CDR2 SFDVKD. The ends were cut back, 0 bases at V and 3 bases at J, with 11 bases in the middle. Written as DNA, the CDR3 is TGTGCCACCAGTGATTTGGACAGCCCAAACAATCAGCCCCAGCATTTT. Its protein is CATSDLDSPNNQPQHF.

This clonotype was picked up a small number of times. This rearrangement joins TRBV12-3 or TRBV12-4 to TRBJ1-6; TRBD1 might be the D (6 bases). The CDR3 totals 15 residues. Trimming cost V 6 bases and J 6 bases, with 15 bases left between them. The CDR3 sequence: CASRREEGGNSPLHF. The CDR3 bases are TGTGCCAGCAGGAGGGAGGAGGGGGGTAATTCACCCCTCCACTTT.

This rearrangement joins TRBV4-3 to TRBJ2-1; D ambiguous. CDR1 is LGHNA, CDR2 YSLEER, per germline. Trimming removed 1 base at V and 9 bases at J, with 13 bases between. The CDR3 length is 14 residues. CDR3 region: CASSQAANGGEQFF. The CDR3 DNA follows: TGCGCCAGCAGCCAAGCGGCAAACGGCGGTGAGCAGTTCTTC.

This clonotype was picked up one time. The V and J genes are TRBV9 and TRBJ2-2; the match to TRBD2 covers 7 bases. Germline V gene sequence: CDR1 SGDLS, CDR2 YYNGEE. CDR3 length: 15 amino acids. V trimming: 4 bases; J trimming: 3 bases; junction bases outside the gene matches: 6. The DNA for the CDR3 is TGTGCCAGCAGCTCCCTTGGGGGGGACACCGGGGAGCTGTTTTTT. This sequence encodes CASSSLGGDTGELFF.

V gene TRBV12-5 combines with J gene TRBJ1-2, with 8 bases aligning to TRBD1. The germline V gene encodes CDR1 LGHNT and CDR2 FRNRAP. The CDR3 contains 15 residues. Trimming at V came to 5 bases and at J to 2 bases, leaving 7 bases not matched to a gene. CDR3: CASGPLNRGNYGYTF. CDR3 DNA sequence: TGTGCTAGTGGTCCCCTTAACAGGGGGAACTATGGCTACACCTTC.

The V call is TRBV6-5, the J call TRBJ1-2, with D perhaps TRBD1 (5 bases). Trimming removed 0 bases from V and 4 bases from J, with 18 bases in between. The CDR3 is made up of 17 amino acids. The germline V gene encodes CDR1 MNHEY and CDR2 SVGAGI. The CDR3, as DNA: TGTGCCAGCAGTTACTCGAGTAGGGGCAGGGACTTCTATGGCTACACCTTC. Protein product: CASSYSSRGRDFYGYTF.

V and J are TRBV11-2 and TRBJ1-2, with a tentative D call TRBD1 (5 bases). This CDR3 comprises 12 residues. The germline CDR1 and CDR2 sequences are SGHAT and FQNNGV. Trimming cost V 5 bases and J 4 bases, with 8 bases left between them. CDR3 region: CASSGGSYGYTF. DNA of the CDR3: TGTGCCAGCAGCGGGGGGAGCTATGGCTACACCTTC.

This clonotype turned up a few times. The chain carries TRBV20-1 and TRBJ1-1; no clear D. Trimming removed 3 bases from V and 7 bases from J, with 12 bases in between. Germline V gene lookup returns CDR1 DFQATT and CDR2 SNEGSKA (reference sequence). The CDR3 has 12 residues. The CDR3 sequence: CSASRSWGEAFF. The DNA of the CDR3 is TGCAGTGCTAGTCGGAGTTGGGGTGAAGCTTTCTTT.

V is TRBV10-2 and J is TRBJ2-2; D ambiguous. There are 12 residues in the CDR3. The germline V gene has CDR1 WSHSY and CDR2 SAAADI. V gave up 4 bases and J gave up 6 bases, with 6 bases separating them. The chain's CDR3 is CASSGSPGELFF. DNA for the CDR3: TGCGCCAGCAGTGGCAGTCCCGGGGAGCTGTTTTTT.

This rearrangement joins TRBV12-3 or TRBV12-4 to TRBJ1-5; TRBD1 matches 7 bases. Trimming cost V 3 bases and J 4 bases; bases outside gene matches: 6. This CDR3 is 15 amino acids long. The CDR3 reads CASSFEGAGNQPQHF. The CDR3 bases are TGTGCCAGCAGTTTCGAGGGGGCGGGTAATCAGCCCCAGCATTTT.

This clonotype was observed a few times. The chain couples TRBV7-9 to TRBJ1-2, with D possibly matching TRBD1 (5 bases). V lost 1 base to trimming and J lost 1 base, with 13 bases between them. The CDR3 runs to 16 residues. Germline CDR1 reads SEHNR; CDR2 reads FQNEAQ (reference sequence). This CDR3 reads CASSLDRQLNNYGYTF. In DNA, the CDR3 is TGTGCCAGCAGCTTAGATCGACAGCTGAATAACTATGGCTACACCTTC.

This clonotype was detected a few times. The V gene is TRBV7-2, the J gene TRBJ1-1; D is undetermined. The CDR3 spans 16 residues. The germline gives CDR1 SGHTA, CDR2 FQGNSA. V was shortened by 1 base and J by 0 bases, with 12 bases between the two germline ends. The CDR3 reads CASSLVYYKLNTEAFF. The CDR3 coding sequence is TGTGCCAGCAGCTTAGTTTACTACAAATTGAACACTGAAGCTTTCTTT. Supplemented by reference TRBV7-2 and TRBJ1-1, the full variable domain reads GAGVSQSPSNKVTEKGKDVELRCDPISGHTALYWYRQSLGQGLEFLIYFQGNSAPDKSGLPSDRFSAERTGGSVSTLTIQRTQQEDSAVYLCASSLVYYKLNTEAFFGQGTRLTVV.

CDR3 sequence reads: CASSAPIGADERGTEAFF. Written as DNA, the CDR3 is TGTGCCAGCAGCGCACCCATTGGGGCAGACGAGAGAGGGACTGAAGCTTTCTTT. The chain combines TRBV9 with TRBJ1-1; weak D call: TRBD1 (5 bases). Germline V CDR1 and CDR2: SGDLS, YYNGEE. Trimming removed 3 bases at V and 5 bases at J, with 26 bases between. The CDR3 covers 18 residues.

The chain combines TRBV12-3 or TRBV12-4 with TRBJ2-5; 7 bases agree with TRBD1. V lost 6 bases and J lost 3; bases outside the gene matches: 10. CDR3 length: 15 amino acids. DNA of the CDR3: TGTGCCAGCAGGACAGGGAAGTGGCCCAAAGAGACCCAGTACTTC. Translation: CASRTGKWPKETQYF.